These T cell receptor beta chains were read from a single sample in a study of beta chain features in type 1 diabetes. Assay used: immunoSEQ multiplex PCR; TCRdb lists only in-frame clones, some missing. Of about 40,000 clones in the sample, around half were seen once. Input material: central memory CD4+ T cells from blood. The receptors here all came from a woman between 18 and 30 years old in good health. Both conserved end residues are trimmed from each CDR3. The order of the fields is CDR3 length, V gene, CDR3 protein.

>12|TRBV10-3
AISEPRGQGANT
>13|TRBV7-9
ASSPAPRGSDTQY
>14|TRBV5-1
ASSLGVTRIGDTQY
>15|TRBV27
ASSTDRVVSGANVLT
>13|TRBV7-3
ASSLNKGSGETQY
>12|TRBV27
ASSSAGNNQPQH
>13|TRBV9
ASSVGGQANYGYT
>14|TRBV2
ASTFQGIPVGSPLH
>11|TRBV23-1
AHKDNFADTQY
>14|TRBV7-6
ASSLASGSGYNEQF
>14|TRBV7-9
ASSSRGLAGAGEQF
>14|TRBV9
ASSPSAQSSGNTIY
>15|TRBV11-2
ASSSTSGTGKTDTQY
>14|TRBV7-2
ASSPRQGSPSYEQY
>12|TRBV5-1
ASSLQGYDNEQF
>13|TRBV15
ATSRDAVETTAQY
>12|TRBV7-8
ASSAGRFTYEQY
>12|TRBV30
AWLGRVAGGVAF